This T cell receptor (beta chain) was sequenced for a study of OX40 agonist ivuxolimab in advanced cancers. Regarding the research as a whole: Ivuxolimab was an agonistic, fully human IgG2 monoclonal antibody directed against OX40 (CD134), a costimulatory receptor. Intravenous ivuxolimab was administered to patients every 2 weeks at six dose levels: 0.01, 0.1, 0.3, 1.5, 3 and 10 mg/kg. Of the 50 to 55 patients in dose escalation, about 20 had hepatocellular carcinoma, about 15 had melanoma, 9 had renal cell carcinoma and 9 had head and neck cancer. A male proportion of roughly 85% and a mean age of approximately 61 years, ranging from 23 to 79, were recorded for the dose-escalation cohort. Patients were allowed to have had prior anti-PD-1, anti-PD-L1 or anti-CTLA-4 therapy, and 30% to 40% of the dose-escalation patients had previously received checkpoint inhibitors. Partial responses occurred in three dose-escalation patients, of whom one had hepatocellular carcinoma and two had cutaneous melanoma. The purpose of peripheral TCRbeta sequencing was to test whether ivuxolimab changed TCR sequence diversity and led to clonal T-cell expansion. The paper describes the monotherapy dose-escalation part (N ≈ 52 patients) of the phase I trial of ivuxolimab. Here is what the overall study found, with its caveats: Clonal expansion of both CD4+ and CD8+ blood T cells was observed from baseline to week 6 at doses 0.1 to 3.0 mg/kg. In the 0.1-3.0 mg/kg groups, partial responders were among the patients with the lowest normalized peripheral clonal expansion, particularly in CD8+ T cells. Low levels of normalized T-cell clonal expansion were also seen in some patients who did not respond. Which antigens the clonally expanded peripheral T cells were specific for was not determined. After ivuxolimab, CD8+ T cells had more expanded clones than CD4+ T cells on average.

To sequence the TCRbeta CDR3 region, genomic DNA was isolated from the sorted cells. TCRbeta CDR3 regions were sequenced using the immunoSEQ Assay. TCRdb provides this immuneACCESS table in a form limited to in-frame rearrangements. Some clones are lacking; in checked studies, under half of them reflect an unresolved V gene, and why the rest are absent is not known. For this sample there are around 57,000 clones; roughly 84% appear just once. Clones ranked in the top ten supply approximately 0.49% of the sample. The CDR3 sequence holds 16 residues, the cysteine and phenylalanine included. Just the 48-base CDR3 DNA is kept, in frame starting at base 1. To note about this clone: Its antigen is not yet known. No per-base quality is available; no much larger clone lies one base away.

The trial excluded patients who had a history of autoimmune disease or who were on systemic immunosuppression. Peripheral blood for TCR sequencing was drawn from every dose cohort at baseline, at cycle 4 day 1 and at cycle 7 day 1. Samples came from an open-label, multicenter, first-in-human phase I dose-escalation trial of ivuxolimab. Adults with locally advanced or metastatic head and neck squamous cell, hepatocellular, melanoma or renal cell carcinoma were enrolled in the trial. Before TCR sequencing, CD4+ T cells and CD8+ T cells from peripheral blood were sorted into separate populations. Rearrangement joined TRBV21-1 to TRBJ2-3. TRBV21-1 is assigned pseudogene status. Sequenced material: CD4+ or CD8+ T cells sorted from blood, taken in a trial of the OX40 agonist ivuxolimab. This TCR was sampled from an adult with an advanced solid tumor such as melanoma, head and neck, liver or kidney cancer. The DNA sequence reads TGTGCCAGCAGGTCCTGGAGTGGGCAGGGCACAGATACGCAGTATTTT. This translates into CASRSWSGQGTDTQYF.